This T cell receptor (beta chain) was sequenced during a study of a mutant IDH1 vaccine in newly diagnosed glioma. Findings of the study overall: Immune responses induced by the vaccine were seen in 93.3% of patients, spanning multiple MHC alleles. Apparently, pseudoprogression bore no relation to changes among the top peripheral T cell clonotypes.

As for this clone: Its antigen is not identified.

The germline gives CDR1 SQVTM, CDR2 ANQGSEA. Trimming pared 7 bases from V and 5 bases from J, leaving 11 bases between. The length of the CDR3 is 11 residues. Sequenced by immunoSEQ multiplex PCR; TCRdb stores in-frame clones only, minus some. The sample yields about 100,000 clones, about four fifths seen once. The sample's time point: baseline, week 1 (first vaccination visit). As for treatment: pre-vaccination baseline after standard-of-care therapy. The sequencing here drew on PBMCs, taken from a glioma patient treated with radiotherapy, temozolomide or both. The sequence derives from a man between 40 and 49 years old with glioma. The rearrangement uses TRBV29-1 and TRBJ1-2; D is possibly TRBD1 (5 bases). CDR3 DNA sequence: TGCAGCGGTACGACAGATTATGGCTACACCTTC. Translation: CSGTTDYGYTF.